This T cell receptor beta chain was retrieved from a study of blood T cell repertoires in COVID-19 (dated by TCRdb to about 2020). Describing the broader study: Collaborator samples came from the United States, Italy and Spain and covered acute and convalescent phases of COVID-19. Samples were obtained from the ongoing ImmuneRACE study (first 160 participants) and from approximately 1,200 subjects provided by 6 global collaborators. Deeply sampled blood TCRbeta repertoires from subjects exposed to, actively infected with, or recovered from COVID-19 were included in the dataset. HLA class I and class II types, where available, came from metadata supplied by the sample provider rather than from assay-based typing. The repertoires were released in a freely available public database meant as a resource for research on the immune response to SARS-CoV-2. Sample metadata almost always included a de-identified subject ID, COVID-19 status, age in years and sex. The prospective study material was composed of cDNA or gDNA derived from T cells, B-cell-depleted T cells, or PBMCs.

TCRbeta CDR3 regions were amplified from genomic DNA by means of the immunoSEQ Assay, a bias-controlled multiplex PCR. The source study handled its data this way. Nucleated cell counts per sample were estimated from amplification of reference gene primers within the assay. To quantify the absolute abundance of each unique TCRbeta CDR3 rearrangement, sequence reads were collapsed and filtered. For each sample, productive Simpson clonality was calculated by taking the square root of Simpson's diversity index across productive rearrangements. TCRdb re-hosts the immuneACCESS table, in-frame sequences only. Its copies lack some clones; in the studies checked, an unresolved V gene accounts for under half of them, and the cause for the rest is not known. V, J and clone size are taken as reported in that table, and D and trimming were inferred from the DNA itself. Recorded for this sample are some 260,000 clones; roughly three quarters of them occurred a single time. The ten largest clones represent over 3% of the sample.

To note about this clone: Its antigen is currently not known. Nothing much larger sits one base from this clone, and base qualities are not available.

On the study overall, not on this receptor specifically: The amount of clinical and demographic metadata varied by source and participant and was provided uncurated.

Each collaborating institution followed its own protocols to collect whole blood in K2EDTA tubes. For TCRbeta analysis, collaborators shipped samples as frozen whole blood, isolated PBMCs, or DNA extracted from either of those sample types. The germline V gene specifies SNHLY as CDR1 and FYNNEI as CDR2. Reading from cysteine to phenylalanine, the CDR3 counts 15 amino acids. Only CDR3 DNA remains: 45 bases, in frame from the first base. V trim: 3 bases; J trim: 4 bases; unmatched bases: 6. This receptor chain uses TRBV2 and TRBJ2-3; TRBD2 matches 8 bases in the middle. This sequence was found in a woman between 35 and 50 years old with active or convalescent COVID-19. Input material: peripheral blood. The DNA reads as follows: TGTGCCAGCAGTGATGAGCGGGGGAGTCCAGATACGCAGTATTTT. Translated, it gives CASSDERGSPDTQYF.